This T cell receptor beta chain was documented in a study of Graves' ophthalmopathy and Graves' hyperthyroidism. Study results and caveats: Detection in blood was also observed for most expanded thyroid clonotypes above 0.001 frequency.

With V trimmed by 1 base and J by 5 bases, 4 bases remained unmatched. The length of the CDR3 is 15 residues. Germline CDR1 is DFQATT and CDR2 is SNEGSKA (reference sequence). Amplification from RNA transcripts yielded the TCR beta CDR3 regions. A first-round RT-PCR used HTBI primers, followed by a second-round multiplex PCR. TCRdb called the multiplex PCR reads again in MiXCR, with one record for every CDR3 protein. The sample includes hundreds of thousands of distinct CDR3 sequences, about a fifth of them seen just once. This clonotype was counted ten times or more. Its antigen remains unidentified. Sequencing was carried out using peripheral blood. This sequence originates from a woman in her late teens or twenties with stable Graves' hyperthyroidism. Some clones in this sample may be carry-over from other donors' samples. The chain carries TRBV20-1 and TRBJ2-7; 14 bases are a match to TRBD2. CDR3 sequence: CSARALGLAGDEQYF. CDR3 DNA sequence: TGCAGTGCTAGAGCCCTGGGACTAGCGGGAGACGAGCAGTACTTC.